This TCR beta chain is from a study of breast tumors, draining lymph nodes, adjacent tissues. The V gene end was trimmed by 5 bases and the J gene end by 6 bases; junction bases not matched to a gene: 7. This CDR3 contains 16 residues. Germline CDR1 reads MDHEN; CDR2 reads SYDVKM. This clonotype was seen ten or more times. TCRdb fed the multiplex PCR reads into MiXCR, producing one record per CDR3 protein. The top ten hold around 1.5% of the sample, which has about 230,000 distinct CDR3 sequences, approximately 29% seen once. Breast cancer patients provided tissue from their axillary draining lymph nodes.

This TCR was sampled from a female donor with breast cancer. Some clones in this sample may be carry-over from other donors' samples. Source material: axillary lymph node tissue. This sequence joins TRBV28 and TRBJ1-6; 10 positions match TRBD1. CDR3 in DNA: TGTGCCAGCAGTCCGCCGGGACAGGGGTTTAATTCACCCCTCCACTTT. Its protein is CASSPPGQGFNSPLHF. Variable domain in full (rest from reference TRBV28 and TRBJ1-6): DVKVTQSSRYLVKRTGEKVFLECVQDMDHENMFWYRQDPGLGLRLIYFSYDVKMKEKGDIPEGYSVSREKKERFSLILESASTNQTSMYLCASSPPGQGFNSPLHFGNGTRLTVT.